This T cell receptor (beta chain) appears in the sequencing data of a study of beta chain features in type 1 diabetes. Study overall: Over all samples combined, over 85 million sorted cells were examined.

The sequenced template was cDNA made from the entire isolated RNA. The assay was immunoSEQ multiplex PCR, and TCRdb's table has in-frame clones only and misses some. The data show hundreds of thousands of clones, with around 15% seen just once and 0.093% held by the top ten. The sample consisted of naive CD4+ T cells from blood. This receptor was obtained from a man aged 18 to 35 in good health.

CDR3 nucleotide sequence: TGTGCCAGCGGGGGGCAGGGAGAGCTGTTTTTT. This sequence encodes CASGGQGELFF. V and J are TRBV6-1 and TRBJ2-2, with D tentatively TRBD1 or TRBD2 (6 bases each). The CDR3 is made up of 11 amino acids. In germline, CDR1 is MNHNS, CDR2 SASEGT. V was trimmed by 8 bases and J by 11 bases, leaving 12 bases between them.